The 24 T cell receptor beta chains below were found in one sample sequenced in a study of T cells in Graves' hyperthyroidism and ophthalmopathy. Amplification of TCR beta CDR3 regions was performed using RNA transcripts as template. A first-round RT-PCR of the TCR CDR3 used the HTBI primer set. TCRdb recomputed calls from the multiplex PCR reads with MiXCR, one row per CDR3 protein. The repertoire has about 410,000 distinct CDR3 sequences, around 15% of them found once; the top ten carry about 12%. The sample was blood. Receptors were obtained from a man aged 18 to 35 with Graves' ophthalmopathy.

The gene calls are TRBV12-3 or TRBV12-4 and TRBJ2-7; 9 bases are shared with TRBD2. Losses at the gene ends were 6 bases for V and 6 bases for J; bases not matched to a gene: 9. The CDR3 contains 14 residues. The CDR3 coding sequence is TGTGCCAGCAGAACCTCGGGACTAGCAGTCGAGCAGTACTTC. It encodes CASRTSGLAVEQYF.

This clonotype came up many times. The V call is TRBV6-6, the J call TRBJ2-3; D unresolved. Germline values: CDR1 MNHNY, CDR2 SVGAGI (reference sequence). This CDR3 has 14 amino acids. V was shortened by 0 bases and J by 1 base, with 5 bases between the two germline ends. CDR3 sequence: CASSYSEGTDTQYF. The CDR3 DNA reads TGTGCCAGCAGTTACTCTGAAGGCACAGATACGCAGTATTTT.

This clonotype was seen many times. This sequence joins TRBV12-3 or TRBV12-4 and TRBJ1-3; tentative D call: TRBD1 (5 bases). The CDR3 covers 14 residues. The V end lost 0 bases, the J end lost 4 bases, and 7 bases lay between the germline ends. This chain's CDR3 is CASSLAAGGNTIYF. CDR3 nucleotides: TGTGCCAGCAGTTTAGCGGCAGGGGGAAACACCATATATTTT.

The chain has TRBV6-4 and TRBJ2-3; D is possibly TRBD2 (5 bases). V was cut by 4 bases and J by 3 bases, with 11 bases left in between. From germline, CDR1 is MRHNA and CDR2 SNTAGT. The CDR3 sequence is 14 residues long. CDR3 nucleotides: TGTGCCAGCAGTGTCCGGGGTTGGACAGATACGCAGTATTTT. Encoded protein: CASSVRGWTDTQYF.

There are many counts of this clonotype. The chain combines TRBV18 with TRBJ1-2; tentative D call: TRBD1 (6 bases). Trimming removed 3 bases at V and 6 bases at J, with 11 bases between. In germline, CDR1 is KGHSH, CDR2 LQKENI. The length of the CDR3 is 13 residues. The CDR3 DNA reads TGTGCCAGCTCACCGGCAGGGGTCCATGGCTACACCTTC. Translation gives CASSPAGVHGYTF. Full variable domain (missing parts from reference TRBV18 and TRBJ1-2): NAGVMQNPRHLVRRRGQEARLRCSPMKGHSHVYWYRQLPEEGLKFMVYLQKENIIDESGMPKERFSAEFPKEGPSILRIQQVVRGDSAAYFCASSPAGVHGYTFGSGTRLTVV.

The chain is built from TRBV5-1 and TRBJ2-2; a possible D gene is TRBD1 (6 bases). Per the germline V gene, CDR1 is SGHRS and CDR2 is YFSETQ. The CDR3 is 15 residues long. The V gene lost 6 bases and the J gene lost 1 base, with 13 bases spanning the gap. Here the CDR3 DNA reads TGCGCCAGCAATCTCGGGACATTGAACACCGGGGAGCTGTTTTTT. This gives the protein CASNLGTLNTGELFF.

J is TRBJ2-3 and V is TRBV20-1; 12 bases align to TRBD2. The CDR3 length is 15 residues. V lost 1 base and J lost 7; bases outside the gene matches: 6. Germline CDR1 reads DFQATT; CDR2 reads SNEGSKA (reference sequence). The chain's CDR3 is CSARGLAGASYTQYF. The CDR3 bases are TGCAGTGCTAGAGGACTAGCGGGGGCCTCCTATACGCAGTATTTT.

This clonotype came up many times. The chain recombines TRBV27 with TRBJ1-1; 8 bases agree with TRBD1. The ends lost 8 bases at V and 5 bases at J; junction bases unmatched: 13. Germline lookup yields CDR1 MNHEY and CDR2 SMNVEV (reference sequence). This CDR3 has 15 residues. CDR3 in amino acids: CASWPRDRWGTEAFF. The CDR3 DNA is TGTGCCAGCTGGCCCCGGGACAGGTGGGGGACTGAAGCTTTCTTT.

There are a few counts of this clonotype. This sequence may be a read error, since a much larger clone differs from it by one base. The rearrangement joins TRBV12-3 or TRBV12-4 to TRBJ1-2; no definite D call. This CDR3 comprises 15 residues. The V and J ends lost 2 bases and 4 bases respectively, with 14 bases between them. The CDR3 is CASSLWLKGIYGYTF. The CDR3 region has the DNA TGTGCCAGCAGTTTATGGTTGAAAGGGATCTATGGCTACACCTTC.

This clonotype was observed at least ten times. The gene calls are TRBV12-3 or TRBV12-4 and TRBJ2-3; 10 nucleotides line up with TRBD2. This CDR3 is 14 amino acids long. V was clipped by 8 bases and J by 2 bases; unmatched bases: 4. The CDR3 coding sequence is TGTGCCAGCTCACTAGCGGGGCCCACAGATACGCAGTATTTT. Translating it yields CASSLAGPTDTQYF.

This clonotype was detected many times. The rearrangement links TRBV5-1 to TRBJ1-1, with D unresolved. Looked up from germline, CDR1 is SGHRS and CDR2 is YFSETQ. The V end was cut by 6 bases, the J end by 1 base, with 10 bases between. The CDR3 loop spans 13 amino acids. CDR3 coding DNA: TGCGCCAGCAAGACGGATGAGAACACTGAAGCTTTCTTT. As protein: CASKTDENTEAFF. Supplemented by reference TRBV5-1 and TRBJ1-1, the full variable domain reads KAGVTQTPRYLIKTRGQQVTLSCSPISGHRSVSWYQQTPGQGLQFLFEYFSETQRNKGNFPGRFSGRQFSNSRSEMNVSTLELGDSALYLCASKTDENTEAFFGQGTRLTVV.

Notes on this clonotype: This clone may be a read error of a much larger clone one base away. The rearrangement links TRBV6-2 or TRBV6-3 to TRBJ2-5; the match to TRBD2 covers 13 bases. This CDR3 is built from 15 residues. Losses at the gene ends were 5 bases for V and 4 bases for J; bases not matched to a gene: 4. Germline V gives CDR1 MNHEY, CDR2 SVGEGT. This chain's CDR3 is CASSPTSGRGETQYF. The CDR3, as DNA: TGTGCCAGCAGTCCCACTAGCGGGAGGGGAGAGACCCAGTACTTC.

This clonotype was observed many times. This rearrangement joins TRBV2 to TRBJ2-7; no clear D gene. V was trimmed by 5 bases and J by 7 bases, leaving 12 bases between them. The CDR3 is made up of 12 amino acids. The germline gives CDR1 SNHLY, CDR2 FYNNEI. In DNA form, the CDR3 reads TGTGCCAGCAGTACCCGGGCCCTGGAGCAGTACTTC. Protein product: CASSTRALEQYF.

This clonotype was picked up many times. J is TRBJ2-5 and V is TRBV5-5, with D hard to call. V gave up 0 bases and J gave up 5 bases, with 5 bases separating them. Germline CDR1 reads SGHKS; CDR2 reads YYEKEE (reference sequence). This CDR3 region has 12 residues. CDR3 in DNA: TGTGCCAGCAGCTTGGCGACCGAGACCCAGTACTTC. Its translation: CASSLATETQYF.

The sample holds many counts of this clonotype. This CDR3 reads CATSRDRQSSGNTIYF. The CDR3 bases are TGTGCCACCAGCAGGGACAGGCAATCTTCTGGAAACACCATATATTTT. J is TRBJ1-3 and V is TRBV15; 7 bases align to TRBD1. CDR1 and CDR2 from the germline V gene are LNHNV and YYDKDF (reference sequence). The CDR3 spans 16 residues. The junction had 6 bases not matched to a gene; V was cut back by 3 bases and J by 1 base.

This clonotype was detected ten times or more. The DNA for the CDR3 is TGTGCCAGCAGCTTGGAGGAATGGAACAATGAGCAGTTCTTC. Protein sequence: CASSLEEWNNEQFF. The J gene is TRBJ2-1, the V gene TRBV5-8; D ambiguous. The CDR3 extends over 14 amino acids. Germline V lookup: CDR1 SGHTS, CDR2 YDEGEE. Trimming pared 0 bases from V and 5 bases from J, leaving 9 bases between.

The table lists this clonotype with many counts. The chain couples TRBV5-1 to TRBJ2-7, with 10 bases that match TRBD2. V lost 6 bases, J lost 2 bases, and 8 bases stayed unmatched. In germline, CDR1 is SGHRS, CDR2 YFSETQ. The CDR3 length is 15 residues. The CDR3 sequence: CASTPGTSVPYEQYF. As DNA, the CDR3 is TGCGCCAGCACCCCCGGGACTAGCGTTCCCTACGAGCAGTACTTC.

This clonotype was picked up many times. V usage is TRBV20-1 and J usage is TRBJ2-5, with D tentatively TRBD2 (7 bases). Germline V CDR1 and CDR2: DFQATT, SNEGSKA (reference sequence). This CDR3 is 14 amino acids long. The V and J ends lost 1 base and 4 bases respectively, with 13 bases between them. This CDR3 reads CSARASGGGETQYF. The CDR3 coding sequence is TGCAGTGCTAGAGCTAGCGGAGGGGGAGAGACCCAGTACTTC.

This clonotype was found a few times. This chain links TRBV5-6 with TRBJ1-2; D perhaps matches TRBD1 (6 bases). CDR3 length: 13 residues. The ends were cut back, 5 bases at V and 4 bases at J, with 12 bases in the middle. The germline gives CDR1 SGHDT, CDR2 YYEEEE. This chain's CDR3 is CASRTDSFYGYTF. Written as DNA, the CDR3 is TGTGCCAGCAGAACGGACAGCTTCTATGGCTACACCTTC.

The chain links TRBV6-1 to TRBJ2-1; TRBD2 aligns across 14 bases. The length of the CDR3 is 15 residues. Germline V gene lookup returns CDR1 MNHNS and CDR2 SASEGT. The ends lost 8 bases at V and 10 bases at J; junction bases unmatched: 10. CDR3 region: CASRLAGGPLREQFF. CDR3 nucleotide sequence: TGTGCCAGCCGACTAGCGGGGGGGCCATTAAGAGAGCAGTTCTTC.

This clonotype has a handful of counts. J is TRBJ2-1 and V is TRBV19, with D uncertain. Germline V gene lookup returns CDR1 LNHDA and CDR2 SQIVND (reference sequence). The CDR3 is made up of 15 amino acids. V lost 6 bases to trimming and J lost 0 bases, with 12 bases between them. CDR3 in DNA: TGTGCCAGTAGCGACATGGACCCCTCCTACAATGAGCAGTTCTTC. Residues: CASSDMDPSYNEQFF. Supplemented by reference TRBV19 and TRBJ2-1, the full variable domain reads DGGITQSPKYLFRKEGQNVTLSCEQNLNHDAMYWYRQDPGQGLRLIYYSQIVNDFQKGDIAEGYSVSREKKESFPLTVTSAQKNPTAFYLCASSDMDPSYNEQFFGPGTRLTVL.

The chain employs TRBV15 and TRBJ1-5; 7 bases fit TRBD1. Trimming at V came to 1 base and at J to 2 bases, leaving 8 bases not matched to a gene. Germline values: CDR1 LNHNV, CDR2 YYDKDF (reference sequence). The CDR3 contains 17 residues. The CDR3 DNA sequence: TGTGCCACCAGCAGAGGGGCTGAGGGGGCGGGCAATCAGCCCCAGCATTTT. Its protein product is CATSRGAEGAGNQPQHF.

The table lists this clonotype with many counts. The CDR3 bases are TGTGCCAGCAGCCAAGATTATGGGGGGCGCACAGATACGCAGTATTTT. It codes for CASSQDYGGRTDTQYF. The chain joins TRBV3-1 to TRBJ2-3; the D gene could be TRBD1 or TRBD2 (6 bases each). Trimming left V 0 bases short and J 1 base short, with 11 bases between. CDR3 length: 16 residues. Per germline, CDR1 LGHDT and CDR2 YNNKEL (reference sequence).

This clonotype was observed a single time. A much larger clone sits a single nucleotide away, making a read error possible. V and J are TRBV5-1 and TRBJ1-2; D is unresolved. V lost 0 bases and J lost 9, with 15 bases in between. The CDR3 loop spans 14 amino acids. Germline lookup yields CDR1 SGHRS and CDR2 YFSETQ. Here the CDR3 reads CASSLDLGTKSYTF. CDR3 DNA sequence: TGCGCCAGCAGCTTGGATTTGGGCACTAAGAGCTACACCTTC.